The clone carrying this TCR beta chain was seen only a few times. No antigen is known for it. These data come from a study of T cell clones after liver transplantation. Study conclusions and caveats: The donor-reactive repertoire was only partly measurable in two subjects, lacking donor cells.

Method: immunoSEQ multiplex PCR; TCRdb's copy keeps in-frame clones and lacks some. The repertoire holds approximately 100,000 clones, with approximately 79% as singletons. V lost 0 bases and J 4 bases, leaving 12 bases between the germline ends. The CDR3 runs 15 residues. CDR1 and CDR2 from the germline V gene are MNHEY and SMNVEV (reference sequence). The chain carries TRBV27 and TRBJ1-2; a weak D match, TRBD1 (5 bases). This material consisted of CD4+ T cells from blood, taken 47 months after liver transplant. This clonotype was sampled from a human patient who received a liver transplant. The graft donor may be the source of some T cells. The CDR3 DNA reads TGTGCCAGCAGTTTATCAGGCAGGGAAGGCTATGGCTACACCTTC. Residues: CASSLSGREGYGYTF.